A single sample is the source of the 24 T cell receptor beta chains below, sequenced in a study of blood T cell repertoires in COVID-19. This table comes from immunoSEQ multiplex PCR, and its TCRdb copy is limited to in-frame clones, with some not included. The sample yields about 250,000 clones, around 80% seen once. Sequencing used peripheral blood. All receptors derive from a man between 35 and 55 years old with acute or convalescent COVID-19.

The V call is TRBV24-1, the J call TRBJ2-1; D is ambiguous. The CDR3 totals 14 residues. CDR1 and CDR2 from the germline V gene are KGHDR and SFDVKD. Trimming took off 3 bases at V and 7 bases at J, with 12 bases between the two ends. The DNA for the CDR3 is TGTGCCACCAGTGATCCGACTGGCCAAAATGAGCAGTTCTTC. Its protein product is CATSDPTGQNEQFF.

The J gene is TRBJ1-3, the V gene TRBV11-2, with D possibly matching TRBD1 (5 bases). Trimming took 5 bases from V and 9 from J, leaving 14 bases between them. CDR1 and CDR2 (germline): SGHAT, FQNNGV. The CDR3 extends over 13 amino acids. As DNA, the CDR3 is TGTGCCAGCAGCGAATCTTTTAGGGGCACCATATATTTT. The encoded protein is CASSESFRGTIYF.

This rearrangement joins TRBV29-1 to TRBJ2-3; D might be TRBD2 (5 bases). Per the germline V gene, CDR1 is SQVTM and CDR2 is ANQGSEA. The length of the CDR3 is 15 residues. Trimming stripped 3 bases from V and 2 bases from J, with 15 bases between. CDR3 bases: TGCAGCGTTGAGAGCGGCGCATTAGCCACAGATACGCAGTATTTT. This sequence encodes CSVESGALATDTQYF.

This chain connects TRBV6-5 to TRBJ1-6, with D unclear. The CDR3 consists of 16 residues. V was cut by 2 bases and J by 7 bases, with 15 bases left in between. Germline V CDR1 and CDR2: MNHEY, SVGAGI. CDR3: CASSYGVPLVNSPLHF. Here the CDR3 DNA reads TGTGCCAGCAGTTACGGAGTCCCCCTGGTGAATTCACCCCTCCACTTT.

CDR3 in DNA: TGTGCCATCAGAAGAGGACAGGGCCTTGATGAAAAACTGTTTTTT. Translation gives CAIRRGQGLDEKLFF. This chain connects TRBV10-3 to TRBJ1-4, with 8 bases aligning to TRBD1. Germline V gene data show CDR1 as ENHRY and CDR2 as SYGVKD. With 6 bases clipped from V and 6 bases from J, the junction kept 9 bases outside the gene matches. This CDR3 is 15 amino acids long.

The gene calls are TRBV7-9 and TRBJ2-7; 9 bases are a match to TRBD2. Germline V gene lookup returns CDR1 SEHNR and CDR2 FQNEAQ (reference sequence). V was clipped by 4 bases and J by 0 bases; unmatched bases: 7. The CDR3 loop spans 16 amino acids. CDR3 coding DNA: TGTGCCAGCAGCTCCTCCGGGACTAGCACCTCCTACGAGCAGTACTTC. Translation gives CASSSSGTSTSYEQYF.

The chain joins TRBV29-1 to TRBJ2-1; D uncertain. Trimming shortened V by 8 bases and J by 0 bases, and 14 bases separated the two germline ends. The CDR3 runs to 14 residues. Germline assignment: CDR1 SQVTM and CDR2 ANQGSEA. CDR3 in DNA: TGCAGCACCACTTCCCCGAGCTCCTACAATGAGCAGTTCTTC. Protein sequence: CSTTSPSSYNEQFF.

The chain couples TRBV5-6 to TRBJ2-7; D possibly corresponds to TRBD1 (6 bases). Germline CDR1 reads SGHDT; CDR2 reads YYEEEE. V lost 0 bases, J lost 2 bases, and 9 bases lay in between. The CDR3 length is 14 residues. CDR3 sequence: CASSLEYRAYEQYF. CDR3 in DNA: TGTGCCAGCAGCTTGGAGTACAGGGCCTACGAGCAGTACTTC.

The gene calls are TRBV7-2 and TRBJ1-1; 8 bases line up with TRBD1. The CDR3 contains 15 residues. After removal of 3 bases from V and 2 bases from J, the junction contained 5 bases not matched to a gene. The germline CDR1 and CDR2 sequences are SGHTA and FQGNSA. CDR3 DNA sequence: TGTGCCAGCAGCTTGGCGACAGGGGTCAACACTGAAGCTTTCTTT. As protein: CASSLATGVNTEAFF.

The chain uses TRBV5-6 and TRBJ1-1, with D unresolved. Trimming cost V 1 base and J 1 base, with 14 bases left between them. Germline CDR1 reads SGHDT; CDR2 reads YYEEEE. The CDR3 consists of 16 residues. CDR3 sequence (DNA): TGTGCCAGCAGCTTGATTCCGGGATCGGGGAACACTGAAGCTTTCTTT. It yields the protein CASSLIPGSGNTEAFF. The full variable domain, with the rest looked up from reference TRBV5-6 and TRBJ1-1, is DAGVTQSPTHLIKTRGQQVTLRCSPKSGHDTVSWYQQALGQGPQFIFQYYEEEERQRGNFPDRFSGHQFPNYSSELNVNALLLGDSALYLCASSLIPGSGNTEAFFGQGTRLTVV.

This chain uses TRBV9 with TRBJ1-1; D not resolved. Germline V lookup: CDR1 SGDLS, CDR2 YYNGEE. The CDR3 is 13 amino acids. The V and J ends lost 1 base and 2 bases respectively, with 6 bases between them. The CDR3 nucleotides are TGTGCCAGCAGCGTACAGTTTAACACTGAAGCTTTCTTT. It yields the protein CASSVQFNTEAFF.

The chain employs TRBV5-4 and TRBJ2-7; D might be TRBD1 (6 bases). Trimming removed 4 bases from V and 5 bases from J, with 19 bases in between. This CDR3 has 15 amino acids. Germline assignment: CDR1 SGHNT and CDR2 YYREEE (reference sequence). CDR3 DNA: TGTGCCAGCAGCCTACGACAGGACGGGGCCAACGAGCAGTACTTC. It is translated as CASSLRQDGANEQYF.

The V call is TRBV10-3, the J call TRBJ1-4, with D possibly being TRBD1 (6 bases). The CDR3 contains 17 residues. Per the germline V gene, CDR1 is ENHRY and CDR2 is SYGVKD. Trimming stripped 11 bases from V and 0 bases from J, with 22 bases between. The CDR3 region is CASTGHLILTTNEKLFF. CDR3 coding DNA: TGTGCCTCGACAGGACACCTCATCCTAACAACTAATGAAAAACTGTTTTTT.

V gene TRBV3-1 (or the pseudogene TRBV3-2) combines with J gene TRBJ2-1, with 7 bases aligning to TRBD2. The CDR3 spans 18 residues. Germline values: CDR1 LGHDT, CDR2 YNNKEL (reference sequence). Unmatched junction bases numbered 16, after V lost 4 bases and J lost 4 bases. The CDR3 DNA follows: TGTGCCAGCAGCCCGGTTCGAGTAGCGGGCCACGCGTACAATGAGCAGTTCTTC. Translated: CASSPVRVAGHAYNEQFF.

The rearrangement joins TRBV18 to TRBJ1-3; D is uncertain. Germline CDR1 is KGHSH and CDR2 is LQKENI. V lost 6 bases and J 6 bases, leaving 9 bases between the germline ends. CDR3 length: 12 residues. The CDR3 DNA sequence: TGTGCCAGCTCCGGAGGGATAAACACCATATATTTT. Translation: CASSGGINTIYF. Full variable domain (rest looked up from reference TRBV18 and TRBJ1-3): NAGVMQNPRHLVRRRGQEARLRCSPMKGHSHVYWYRQLPEEGLKFMVYLQKENIIDESGMPKERFSAEFPKEGPSILRIQQVVRGDSAAYFCASSGGINTIYFGEGSWLTVV.

The rearrangement joins TRBV7-2 to TRBJ2-3; 7 bases match TRBD2. V trimming: 5 bases; J trimming: 6 bases; junction bases outside the gene matches: 11. The CDR3 runs 15 residues. Germline-derived CDR1 and CDR2 are SGHTA and FQGNSA. DNA for the CDR3: TGTGCCAGCAGCCTAAGCGGGGTAATTGGGGATACGCAGTATTTT. Its translation: CASSLSGVIGDTQYF.

The rearrangement links TRBV6-2 or TRBV6-3 to TRBJ2-7; 14 bases agree with TRBD2. Germline CDR1 reads MNHEY; CDR2 reads SVGEGT. The trim removed 6 bases at V and 2 bases at J, leaving 3 bases unmatched. The CDR3 runs 15 residues. The CDR3 DNA is TGTGCCAGCAGCTCGACTAGCGGGAGGGCCTACGAGCAGTACTTC. It specifies CASSSTSGRAYEQYF.

The chain carries TRBV7-9 and TRBJ1-2; 9 positions match TRBD1. Germline CDR1 reads SEHNR; CDR2 reads FQNEAQ (reference sequence). The V gene end was trimmed by 5 bases and the J gene end by 5 bases; junction bases not matched to a gene: 15. The length of the CDR3 is 17 residues. The CDR3 region has the DNA TGTGCCAGCAGCCCATGGCCGGGACAGGGATTCTGGTATGGCTACACCTTC. Translated, it gives CASSPWPGQGFWYGYTF.

V is TRBV6-2 or TRBV6-3 and J is TRBJ2-3; 9 bases agree with TRBD2. In germline, CDR1 is MNHEY, CDR2 SVGEGT. V lost 5 bases and J lost 5; bases outside the gene matches: 26. The CDR3 covers 21 residues. Here the CDR3 DNA reads TGTGCCAGCAGTCGTTTCCTATCCACTCCGGGACTAGCCCAGCAGGGAGATACGCAGTATTTT. It codes for CASSRFLSTPGLAQQGDTQYF.

The rearrangement joins TRBV5-1 to TRBJ2-7, with 10 bases matching TRBD1. From germline, CDR1 is SGHRS and CDR2 YFSETQ. This CDR3 is built from 19 residues. Trimming cost V 6 bases and J 6 bases; bases outside gene matches: 24. CDR3 sequence: CASTLRAGTGAPKIPEQYF. CDR3 nucleotides: TGCGCCAGCACCTTAAGAGCCGGGACAGGGGCCCCTAAGATCCCCGAGCAGTACTTC.

This chain links TRBV5-4 with TRBJ1-1, with a tentative D call TRBD1 (5 bases). The CDR3 is 12 amino acids. CDR1 and CDR2 from the germline V gene are SGHNT and YYREEE (reference sequence). V was cut by 3 bases and J by 3 bases, with 6 bases left in between. This chain's CDR3 is CASSWGDTEAFF. CDR3 DNA: TGTGCCAGCAGCTGGGGGGACACTGAAGCTTTCTTT.

V is TRBV6-6 and J is TRBJ1-5; D is undetermined. The CDR3 has 15 amino acids. The germline CDR1 and CDR2 sequences are MNHNY and SVGAGI (reference sequence). Trimming cost V 4 bases and J 3 bases, with 13 bases left between them. The CDR3 DNA reads TGTGCCAGCAGTTGGGCAGGACTGGACAATCAGCCCCAGCATTTT. Translated, it gives CASSWAGLDNQPQHF.

The chain links TRBV29-1 to TRBJ1-1; D unresolved. The germline V gene encodes CDR1 SQVTM and CDR2 ANQGSEA. CDR3 length equals 11 residues. V lost 4 bases and J lost 7, with 10 bases in between. In DNA form, the CDR3 reads TGCAGCGTTGGAGGTAGGAGTGAAGCTTTCTTT. As protein: CSVGGRSEAFF.

CDR3 nucleotide sequence: TGTGCCATCAGTGACTCCCCGGGACAGGGGGTTGGCACCTTC. Amino acids: CAISDSPGQGVGTF. The V call is TRBV10-3, the J call TRBJ1-2; 11 bases fit TRBD1. J was trimmed by 13 bases and V by 3 bases; bases with no gene match: 10. The germline V gene encodes CDR1 ENHRY and CDR2 SYGVKD. The CDR3 is 14 residues long.